This T cell receptor (beta chain) appears in the sequencing data of a study of monozygotic twins with inflammatory bowel disease. Whole-study results and caveats: TCRbeta diversity (inverse Simpson) was lower in IBD patients than in healthy co-twins.

Every TCR library drew on about 3,700 ng of total RNA. UMIs containing a 6-nucleotide sample barcode were added via template switching. For both chains, the TCRalpha and TCRbeta cDNA went through two nested PCRs of 16 and 9 cycles. After re-calling the 5' RACE reads, TCRdb lists one entry per CDR3 protein, DNA absent. The repertoire table contains 170,000 or so distinct CDR3 sequences. About this clonotype itself: Its antigen remains unidentified.

Germline V gene data show CDR1 as LGHNA and CDR2 as YSLEER. This CDR3 spans 13 amino acids. The sample was blood. The sequence came from a human donor with ulcerative colitis or Crohn's disease, or a healthy co-twin of an affected twin (not recorded which). The V gene is TRBV4-3, the J gene TRBJ2-1; no DNA is available, so the TRBD1 call from TCRdb remains unchecked. CDR3 sequence reads: CASSQGQGDEQFF.